One and the same sample provided the 5 T cell receptor beta chains below, sequenced in a study of blood T cell repertoires in COVID-19. Clones were sequenced by immunoSEQ multiplex PCR, and TCRdb holds only the in-frame ones, with some missing. The sample has about 49,000 clones, 68% seen once; the top ten hold 8.5% to 9%. The sequenced material came from peripheral blood. The origin of the receptors is a woman aged 70 to 79 with acute or convalescent COVID-19.

This clone was counted only a few times. This sequence joins TRBV24-1 and TRBJ1-4, with unresolved D. The CDR3 consists of 12 residues. V was trimmed by 4 bases and J by 13 bases, leaving 12 bases between them. Germline CDR1 and CDR2: KGHDR and SFDVKD. The CDR3 sequence is CATSEEGSRLFF. The CDR3 DNA reads as TGTGCCACCAGTGAGGAGGGCAGTCGACTGTTTTTT.

This clone was counted a few times. This chain links TRBV5-1 with TRBJ2-2; TRBD2 is a possible D gene (6 bases). Trimming removed 4 bases from V and 5 bases from J, with 15 bases in between. Germline CDR1 reads SGHRS; CDR2 reads YFSETQ. The CDR3 sequence is 15 residues long. The CDR3 DNA is TGCGCCAGCAGCCTAACGACTAGTTTGACCGGGGAGCTGTTTTTT. Amino acids: CASSLTTSLTGELFF.

This chain links TRBV7-2 with TRBJ2-7, with 7 bases lining up with TRBD2. Germline assignment: CDR1 SGHTA and CDR2 FQGNSA. CDR3 length equals 13 residues. The V gene end was trimmed by 8 bases and the J gene end by 7 bases; junction bases not matched to a gene: 11. CDR3 DNA: TGTGCCAGCGGACCCCGGGGGGAGCAAGAGCAGTACTTC. Translating gives CASGPRGEQEQYF. The complete variable domain, with remaining parts taken from reference TRBV7-2 and TRBJ2-7, reads GAGVSQSPSNKVTEKGKDVELRCDPISGHTALYWYRQSLGQGLEFLIYFQGNSAPDKSGLPSDRFSAERTGGSVSTLTIQRTQQEDSAVYLCASGPRGEQEQYFGPGTRLTVT.

This clone was seen only a few times. The genes are TRBV5-6 and TRBJ2-2, with 9 bases aligning to TRBD2. This CDR3 is 15 amino acids long. CDR1 is SGHDT, CDR2 YYEEEE, per germline. The V and J ends lost 4 bases and 8 bases, in that order; junction bases with no gene match: 9. This chain's CDR3 is CASSTGLASRGELFF. For the CDR3, the DNA is TGTGCCAGCAGCACCGGACTAGCGAGTCGTGGGGAGCTGTTTTTT.

There are a few counts of this clone. Here the CDR3 DNA reads TGCGCCAGCACTCAATCCGGGGTGTACGGCTACACCTTC. Amino acids: CASTQSGVYGYTF. The chain couples TRBV5-1 to TRBJ1-2; no reliable D call. The CDR3 loop spans 13 amino acids. Between the trimmed V and J ends, which lost 6 bases and 8 bases, there was a span of 17 bases. CDR1 SGHRS and CDR2 YFSETQ come from the germline V gene.